A selection of T cell receptor beta chains follows, all from one sample in a study of long-term antiretroviral therapy in people with HIV. TCRdb's table, derived via immunoSEQ multiplex PCR, lists solely in-frame clones and lacks some. The table shows about 11,000 clones, with around three quarters occurring only once. The input for sequencing was unsorted PBMCs, taken at the start of antiretroviral therapy, before treatment. Source of these receptors: a man aged 30-40 years with HIV. CDR3s include the opening cysteine and the closing phenylalanine or tryptophan. The D gene is left open where the match is weak. Not every row has a clone size; where given, it reads once, few, many or a size class.

v_gene	j_gene	abundance	d_gene	CDR3nt	CDR3aa
TRBV19	TRBJ1-2	once	TRBD1	TGTGCCAGTAGTTCCATGAGGACAGGGACGAGCTATGGCTACACCTTC	CASSSMRTGTSYGYTF
TRBV5-1	TRBJ2-3	once	TRBD2	TGCGCCAGCAGCCCAGGGACTAGCGGAACTAGCACAGATACGCAGTATTTT	CASSPGTSGTSTDTQYF
TRBV7-9	TRBJ1-5	large	NA	TGTGCCAGCAGACCCGATAATCAGCCCCAGCATTTT	CASRPDNQPQHF
TRBV5-1	TRBJ1-1	once	TRBD1	TGCGCCAGCAGCTTACAGGGGGCTAGCACTGAAGCTTTCTTT	CASSLQGASTEAFF
TRBV10-3	TRBJ1-1	medium-sized	NA	TGTGCCATCAGGGGTGACAGCAACACTGAAGCTTTCTTT	CAIRGDSNTEAFF
TRBV6-1	TRBJ1-6	NA	TRBD1	TGTGCCAGCAGTGCTACCGGGACAGGTGATTCACCCCTCCACTTT	CASSATGTGDSPLHF
TRBV27	TRBJ1-1	NA	TRBD1	TGTGCCAGCAGGGGGACAGGGGGCCCTCAGAACACTGAAGCTTTCTTT	CASRGTGGPQNTEAFF
TRBV19	TRBJ1-5	NA	NA	TGTGCCAGTAGTATTGGCAATCAGCCCCAGCATTTT	CASSIGNQPQHF
TRBV5-1	TRBJ2-3	NA	TRBD2	TGCGCCAGCAGCTTATCTAGCGGGGGGCTAGATACGCAGTATTTT	CASSLSSGGLDTQYF
TRBV10-3	TRBJ2-1	NA	NA	TGTGCCACCCAAACGGCGGGATTAGATGAGCAGTTCTTC	CATQTAGLDEQFF
TRBV6-6	TRBJ2-7	NA	TRBD2	TGTGCCAGCAGTTACGGACCCAGCGGGATCGACTACGAGCAGTACTTC	CASSYGPSGIDYEQYF
TRBV6-6	TRBJ2-5	few	TRBD2	TGTGCCAGCAGTTCTTTTCTAGCGGGGGGGACGGAGACCCAGTACTTC	CASSSFLAGGTETQYF
TRBV27	TRBJ2-7	NA	NA	TGTGCCAGCAGTTTCCAGGGGTATCAAAACTACGAGCAGTACTTC	CASSFQGYQNYEQYF
TRBV7-8	TRBJ2-7	NA	NA	TGTGCCAGCAGCCCTTCGGCGGGTGCAGGGTTTAAGTCCTACGAGCAGTACTTC	CASSPSAGAGFKSYEQYF
TRBV7-3	TRBJ2-3	NA	NA	TGTGCCAGCAGCTTAGGAGAGGGAAGCACAGATACGCAGTATTTT	CASSLGEGSTDTQYF
TRBV7-2	TRBJ1-2	NA	TRBD1	TGTGCCAGCAGCTCCCCGGGACAGAGCTATGGCTACACCTTC	CASSSPGQSYGYTF
TRBV4-2	TRBJ2-7	NA	TRBD2	TGTGCCAGCAGCCAAGACATTAGTAGCGGGAGGGCCGGGGACGAGCAGTACTTC	CASSQDISSGRAGDEQYF
TRBV10-1	TRBJ2-1	NA	TRBD1	TGCGCCAGCAGTGAGTCGGCAGGGGGTATTGGTGAGCAGTTCTTC	CASSESAGGIGEQFF
TRBV10-3	TRBJ2-7	NA	TRBD1	TGTGCCATCATGAAGGGGACAGGGCCCTACGAGCAGTACTTC	CAIMKGTGPYEQYF
TRBV29-1	TRBJ1-3	NA	NA	TGCAGCGTTGAAGATCTGGGGGGAGGAAACACCATATATTTT	CSVEDLGGGNTIYF
TRBV11-2	TRBJ2-2	few	TRBD1	TGTGCCAGCAGCCGCCCGGGACAGGGGGCACACGGGGAGCTGTTTTTT	CASSRPGQGAHGELFF
TRBV15	TRBJ1-1	NA	NA	TGTGCCACCCTTTATTCGGGTGAAGCTTTCTTT	CATLYSGEAFF
TRBV18	TRBJ1-1	NA	NA	TGTGCCAGCTCAACCACGGACAGATACACTGAAGCTTTCTTT	CASSTTDRYTEAFF